This is a list of T cell receptor beta chains from one sample in a study of Graves' ophthalmopathy and Graves' hyperthyroidism. Each CDR3 protein is one row after TCRdb ran MiXCR on the multiplex PCR reads. The sample comprises a few hundred thousand distinct CDR3 sequences, about a sixth of which are singletons, and 2.4% rests with the top ten. The material sequenced was peripheral blood. These TCRs come from an adult woman with stable Graves' hyperthyroidism. Each CDR3 is given with its conserved first and last residue. A D gene is named only where the DNA matches it firmly. Only some rows state a clone size, as once, few, many or a class for expanded clones.

cdr3_nt: TGTGCCAGCAGGGTGACAGGGGCTGACACCGGGGAGCTGTTTTTT
cdr3_aa: CASRVTGADTGELFF
d_call: TRBD1
clone_size: many
v_call: TRBV12-3/TRBV12-4
j_call: TRBJ2-2

cdr3_nt: TGTGCCAGCAGTTCGTCGGGGTCACTAGGGAACCTATATAGCAATCAGCCCCAGCATTTT
cdr3_aa: CASSSSGSLGNLYSNQPQHF
d_call: -
clone_size: many
v_call: TRBV28
j_call: TRBJ1-5

cdr3_nt: TGTGCCAGCAGTACGGGACACGCGAACACTGAAGCTTTCTTT
cdr3_aa: CASSTGHANTEAFF
d_call: -
clone_size: once
v_call: TRBV12-3/TRBV12-4
j_call: TRBJ1-1

cdr3_nt: TGTGCCAGCAGTTTAGACAGGGGAATGGTCTACGAGCAGTACTTC
cdr3_aa: CASSLDRGMVYEQYF
d_call: TRBD1
clone_size: many
v_call: TRBV12-3/TRBV12-4
j_call: TRBJ2-7

cdr3_nt: TGTGCCAGCAGTCCACGACAGGGGCCGAAAAACATTCAGTACTTC
cdr3_aa: CASSPRQGPKNIQYF
d_call: TRBD1
clone_size: many
v_call: TRBV25-1
j_call: TRBJ2-4

cdr3_nt: TGTGCCACCAAGACAGGGGGCGCCGGGGCCAACGTCCTGACTTTC
cdr3_aa: CATKTGGAGANVLTF
d_call: TRBD1
clone_size: many
v_call: TRBV28
j_call: TRBJ2-6

cdr3_nt: TGTGCCAGCAGTTTATCAGCAAAGGGGACCCAGTACTTC
cdr3_aa: CASSLSAKGTQYF
d_call: -
clone_size: many
v_call: TRBV27
j_call: TRBJ2-5

cdr3_nt: TGTGCCAGTAGTATCGGCGGGGACGTCGGGGAGCTGTTTTTT
cdr3_aa: CASSIGGDVGELFF
d_call: -
clone_size: many
v_call: TRBV19
j_call: TRBJ2-2

cdr3_nt: TGTGCCATCAGTGATGGGGCCGCTAACTATGGCTACACCTTC
cdr3_aa: CAISDGAANYGYTF
d_call: -
clone_size: many
v_call: TRBV10-3
j_call: TRBJ1-2

cdr3_nt: TGTGCCAGCAAGGGAGGGGGCGTCCAATCGGTGGGCTACACCTTC
cdr3_aa: CASKGGGVQSVGYTF
d_call: TRBD1
clone_size: many
v_call: TRBV28
j_call: TRBJ1-2

cdr3_nt: TGTGCCAGCGCAGTGGGGGGGACCACTGAAGCTTTCTTT
cdr3_aa: CASAVGGTTEAFF
d_call: -
clone_size: many
v_call: TRBV11-2
j_call: TRBJ1-1

cdr3_nt: TGTGCCAGCAGCGGCCGGGACAGACGACGAGGGGGCTACACCTTC
cdr3_aa: CASSGRDRRRGGYTF
d_call: TRBD1
clone_size: -
v_call: TRBV7-8
j_call: TRBJ1-2

cdr3_nt: TGTGCCAGCAGCCAGGGACTAGCGGGAGGTTACGAGCAGTACTTC
cdr3_aa: CASSQGLAGGYEQYF
d_call: TRBD2
clone_size: many
v_call: TRBV7-2
j_call: TRBJ2-7

cdr3_nt: TGTGCCAGCAGCCAAGTAATGGGGGGTTCACCCCTCCACTTT
cdr3_aa: CASSQVMGGSPLHF
d_call: -
clone_size: few
v_call: TRBV3-1
j_call: TRBJ1-6

cdr3_nt: TGTGCCAGCAGTTTACACAGGGGGTCGGAGACCCAGTACTTC
cdr3_aa: CASSLHRGSETQYF
d_call: TRBD1
clone_size: -
v_call: TRBV12-3/TRBV12-4
j_call: TRBJ2-5

cdr3_nt: TGCGCCAGCAGCCAAGGTGGCCGGTCAGGACTAGCGGGCTCTGGGGCCAACGTCCTGACTTTC
cdr3_aa: CASSQGGRSGLAGSGANVLTF
d_call: TRBD2
clone_size: many
v_call: TRBV4-3
j_call: TRBJ2-6

cdr3_nt: TGTGCCAGCAGTTACCCCATGACGACTGAAGCTTTCTTT
cdr3_aa: CASSYPMTTEAFF
d_call: -
clone_size: many
v_call: TRBV6-2/TRBV6-3
j_call: TRBJ1-1

cdr3_nt: TGTGCCAGCAGCCCCACAGGGGACAGCTCCTACGAGCAGTACTTC
cdr3_aa: CASSPTGDSSYEQYF
d_call: TRBD1
clone_size: many
v_call: TRBV7-9
j_call: TRBJ2-7

cdr3_nt: TGTGCCAGCAGCTTAGGCAGCATGAACACTGAAGCTTTCTTT
cdr3_aa: CASSLGSMNTEAFF
d_call: -
clone_size: many
v_call: TRBV7-9
j_call: TRBJ1-1

cdr3_nt: TGTGCCAGCAGTTCCGGGACTAGTTCAGTGTCCTACGAGCAGTACTTC
cdr3_aa: CASSSGTSSVSYEQYF
d_call: TRBD2
clone_size: many
v_call: TRBV12-3/TRBV12-4
j_call: TRBJ2-7

cdr3_nt: TGTGCCAGTAGTACCTCAAGGACTAGCGGGGGTCAAGAGACCCAGTACTTC
cdr3_aa: CASSTSRTSGGQETQYF
d_call: TRBD2
clone_size: -
v_call: TRBV19
j_call: TRBJ2-5

cdr3_nt: TGTGCCAGACCCGAGCGGGCCCTCAGGCTCTACGAGCAGTACTTC
cdr3_aa: CARPERALRLYEQYF
d_call: -
clone_size: few
v_call: TRBV3-1
j_call: TRBJ2-7

cdr3_nt: TGCAGCGTTCGTTCGACGAACTCCTACGAGCAGTACTTC
cdr3_aa: CSVRSTNSYEQYF
d_call: -
clone_size: many
v_call: TRBV29-1
j_call: TRBJ2-7

cdr3_nt: TGTGCCAGCAGTGTGGACAGGGATTCCCAAGAGACCCAGTACTTC
cdr3_aa: CASSVDRDSQETQYF
d_call: TRBD1
clone_size: many
v_call: TRBV6-1
j_call: TRBJ2-5

cdr3_nt: TGTGCCTGCCTCCGGGACCCCTACGAGCAGTACTTC
cdr3_aa: CACLRDPYEQYF
d_call: -
clone_size: few
v_call: TRBV30
j_call: TRBJ2-7

cdr3_nt: TGCGCCAGCAGCCAAGATAGGGGACTCCACCCCTACGAGCAGTACTTC
cdr3_aa: CASSQDRGLHPYEQYF
d_call: -
clone_size: many
v_call: TRBV4-3
j_call: TRBJ2-7

cdr3_nt: TGCGCCAGCAGCCGCCTACTAAGGACTAGCGGGACTAGCACAGATACGCAGTATTTT
cdr3_aa: CASSRLLRTSGTSTDTQYF
d_call: TRBD2
clone_size: few
v_call: TRBV4-1
j_call: TRBJ2-3

cdr3_nt: TGTGCCAGCAGTTCGGGGTCATGGAAGCAGTACTTC
cdr3_aa: CASSSGSWKQYF
d_call: -
clone_size: -
v_call: TRBV30
j_call: TRBJ2-7

cdr3_nt: TGTGCCAGCACCCAACTAGGGACTAGTGGAGAGACCCAGTACTTC
cdr3_aa: CASTQLGTSGETQYF
d_call: TRBD2
clone_size: many
v_call: TRBV6-1
j_call: TRBJ2-5

cdr3_nt: TGTGCCAGCAGATCTAGGGGGACAGGCGGCAATCAGCCCCAGCATTTT
cdr3_aa: CASRSRGTGGNQPQHF
d_call: TRBD1
clone_size: many
v_call: TRBV28
j_call: TRBJ1-5

cdr3_nt: TGTGCCAGCAGCTCCCTGGGGGCGGGAGTTTCAGATACGCAGTATTTT
cdr3_aa: CASSSLGAGVSDTQYF
d_call: -
clone_size: many
v_call: TRBV12-3/TRBV12-4
j_call: TRBJ2-3

cdr3_nt: TGTGCCAGCAGTCCCCTTGGGGACCAGTACACCGGGGAGCTGTTTTTT
cdr3_aa: CASSPLGDQYTGELFF
d_call: -
clone_size: many
v_call: TRBV27
j_call: TRBJ2-2

cdr3_nt: TGTGCCAGCACCGATACAGGGGGGATAACCGGGGAGCTGTTTTTT
cdr3_aa: CASTDTGGITGELFF
d_call: TRBD1
clone_size: many
v_call: TRBV6-2/TRBV6-3
j_call: TRBJ2-2

cdr3_nt: TGTGCCAGCTCCTACATGAGATTTGGAGAGACCCAGTACTTC
cdr3_aa: CASSYMRFGETQYF
d_call: -
clone_size: many
v_call: TRBV6-1
j_call: TRBJ2-5

cdr3_nt: TGTGCCAGCAGGCGGATAGGGGTCGACGATCAGTACTTC
cdr3_aa: CASRRIGVDDQYF
d_call: -
clone_size: few
v_call: TRBV12-3/TRBV12-4
j_call: TRBJ2-7

cdr3_nt: TGCGCCAGCAGCCAAGAATTTTGGGGGACCTCAATCGAAAATCAGCCCCAGCATTTT
cdr3_aa: CASSQEFWGTSIENQPQHF
d_call: -
clone_size: -
v_call: TRBV4-1
j_call: TRBJ1-5

cdr3_nt: TGTGCCAGCAGTTACTCCGTATTCGACAGTCTCTATGGCTACACCTTC
cdr3_aa: CASSYSVFDSLYGYTF
d_call: -
clone_size: -
v_call: TRBV12-3/TRBV12-4
j_call: TRBJ1-2

cdr3_nt: TGCGCCAGCAGCTCGACCCGGGACAGGGCCTCCTACGAGCAGTACTTC
cdr3_aa: CASSSTRDRASYEQYF
d_call: TRBD1
clone_size: many
v_call: TRBV5-1
j_call: TRBJ2-7

cdr3_nt: TGTGCCACCACAGTTAGCGCTACTTTCGAGCAGTACTTC
cdr3_aa: CATTVSATFEQYF
d_call: -
clone_size: many
v_call: TRBV6-5
j_call: TRBJ2-7

cdr3_nt: TGTGCCAGCAGTTTTGGCAGAAACTACGAGCAGTACTTC
cdr3_aa: CASSFGRNYEQYF
d_call: -
clone_size: -
v_call: TRBV28
j_call: TRBJ2-7

cdr3_nt: TGTGCCAGCAGTGAAGCTCGGCGGCAGTACTTC
cdr3_aa: CASSEARRQYF
d_call: -
clone_size: many
v_call: TRBV6-1
j_call: TRBJ2-7

cdr3_nt: TGCAGTGCTAGGAGGCAGGGCCTGTATGGCTACACCTTC
cdr3_aa: CSARRQGLYGYTF
d_call: -
clone_size: few
v_call: TRBV20-1
j_call: TRBJ1-2

cdr3_nt: TGTGCCAGCAGCCCCCCGGGAGCTGAGACCCAGTACTTC
cdr3_aa: CASSPPGAETQYF
d_call: -
clone_size: many
v_call: TRBV7-2
j_call: TRBJ2-5

cdr3_nt: TGTGCCAGCAGAACGGGACTAGCCCTAGTCGGGGAGCTGTTTTTT
cdr3_aa: CASRTGLALVGELFF
d_call: TRBD2
clone_size: many
v_call: TRBV28
j_call: TRBJ2-2

cdr3_nt: TGTGCCAGCAGTGAGCCCGACAGGAGCTACGAGCAGTACTTC
cdr3_aa: CASSEPDRSYEQYF
d_call: -
clone_size: -
v_call: TRBV25-1
j_call: TRBJ2-7

cdr3_nt: TGTGCCTGGAGTGAGGGAATGAACACTGAAGCTTTCTTT
cdr3_aa: CAWSEGMNTEAFF
d_call: -
clone_size: -
v_call: TRBV30
j_call: TRBJ1-1

cdr3_nt: TGTGCCAGCAGCTTCCCACCGAAAAACTACGAGCAGTACTTC
cdr3_aa: CASSFPPKNYEQYF
d_call: -
clone_size: many
v_call: TRBV7-2
j_call: TRBJ2-7

cdr3_nt: TGCGCCAGCAGTCAAGAAAGGGAAGAGACCCAGTACTTC
cdr3_aa: CASSQEREETQYF
d_call: -
clone_size: many
v_call: TRBV4-3
j_call: TRBJ2-5

cdr3_nt: TGTGCCAGCAGTTTAGCCAGGGGCGAGCAGTACTTC
cdr3_aa: CASSLARGEQYF
d_call: -
clone_size: many
v_call: TRBV27
j_call: TRBJ2-7

cdr3_nt: TGTGCCAGCAGTGCCTCGGGGGGAGGACAGCCCCAGCATTTT
cdr3_aa: CASSASGGGQPQHF
d_call: -
clone_size: many
v_call: TRBV12-3/TRBV12-4
j_call: TRBJ1-5

cdr3_nt: TGCAGTGCTAGAGATGGGACTAGCGGGTACCGTACCTACGAGCAGTACTTC
cdr3_aa: CSARDGTSGYRTYEQYF
d_call: TRBD2
clone_size: many
v_call: TRBV20-1
j_call: TRBJ2-7

cdr3_nt: TGTGCCAGTTTGGCGGGACACATTAACACCGGGGAGCTGTTTTTT
cdr3_aa: CASLAGHINTGELFF
d_call: -
clone_size: many
v_call: TRBV2
j_call: TRBJ2-2

cdr3_nt: TGCAGTGCTAGGGGGGGGCTCCAAGAGACCCAGTACTTC
cdr3_aa: CSARGGLQETQYF
d_call: -
clone_size: many
v_call: TRBV20-1
j_call: TRBJ2-5

cdr3_nt: TGCAGTGCTAGAGATCGGCAGGGGGCTCTTGGAAACACCATATATTTT
cdr3_aa: CSARDRQGALGNTIYF
d_call: TRBD1
clone_size: many
v_call: TRBV20-1
j_call: TRBJ1-3

cdr3_nt: TGTGCCAGCAGTTACCAGGGATCAGCCAAAAACATTCAGTACTTC
cdr3_aa: CASSYQGSAKNIQYF
d_call: -
clone_size: many
v_call: TRBV6-2/TRBV6-3
j_call: TRBJ2-4